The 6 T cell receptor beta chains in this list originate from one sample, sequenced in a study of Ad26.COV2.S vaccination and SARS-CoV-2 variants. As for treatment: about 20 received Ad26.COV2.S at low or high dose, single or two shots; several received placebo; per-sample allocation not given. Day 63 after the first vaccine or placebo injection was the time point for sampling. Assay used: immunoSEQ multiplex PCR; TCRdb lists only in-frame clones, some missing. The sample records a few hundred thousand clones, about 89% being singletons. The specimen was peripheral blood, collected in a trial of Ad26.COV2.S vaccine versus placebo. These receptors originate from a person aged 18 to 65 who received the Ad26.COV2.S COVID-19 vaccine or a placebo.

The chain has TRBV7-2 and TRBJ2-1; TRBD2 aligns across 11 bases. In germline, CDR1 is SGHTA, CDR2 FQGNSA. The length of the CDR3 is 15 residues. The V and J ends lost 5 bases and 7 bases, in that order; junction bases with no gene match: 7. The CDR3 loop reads CASSLSGGATNEQFF. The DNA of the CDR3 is TGTGCCAGCAGCCTTAGCGGGGGGGCGACTAATGAGCAGTTCTTC. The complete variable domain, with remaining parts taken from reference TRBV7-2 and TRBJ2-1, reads GAGVSQSPSNKVTEKGKDVELRCDPISGHTALYWYRQSLGQGLEFLIYFQGNSAPDKSGLPSDRFSAERTGGSVSTLTIQRTQQEDSAVYLCASSLSGGATNEQFFGPGTRLTVL.

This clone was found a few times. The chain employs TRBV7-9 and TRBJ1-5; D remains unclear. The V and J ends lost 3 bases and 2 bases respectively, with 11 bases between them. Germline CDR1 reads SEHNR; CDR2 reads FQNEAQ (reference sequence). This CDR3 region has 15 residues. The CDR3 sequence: CASSLEGLGNQPQHF. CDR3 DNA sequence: TGTGCCAGCAGCTTGGAGGGCTTGGGCAATCAGCCCCAGCATTTT.

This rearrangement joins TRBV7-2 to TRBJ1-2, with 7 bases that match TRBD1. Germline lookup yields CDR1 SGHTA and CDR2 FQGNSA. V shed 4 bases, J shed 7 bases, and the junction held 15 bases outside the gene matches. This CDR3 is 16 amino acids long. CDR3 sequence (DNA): TGTGCCAGCAGCTCCGGACAGGCCCTTTACGTGAGTGGCTACACCTTC. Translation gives CASSSGQALYVSGYTF.

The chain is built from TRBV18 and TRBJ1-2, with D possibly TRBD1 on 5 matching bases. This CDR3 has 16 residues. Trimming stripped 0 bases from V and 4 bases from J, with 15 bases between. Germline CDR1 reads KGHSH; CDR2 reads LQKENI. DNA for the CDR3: TGTGCCAGCTCACCACCGGACAACCGGATGGGCTATGGCTACACCTTC. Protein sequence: CASSPPDNRMGYGYTF.

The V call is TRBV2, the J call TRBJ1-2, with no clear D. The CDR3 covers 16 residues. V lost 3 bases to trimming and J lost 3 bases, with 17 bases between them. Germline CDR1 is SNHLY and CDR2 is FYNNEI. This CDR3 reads CASSEAPATPDYGYTF. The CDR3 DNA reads TGTGCCAGCAGTGAGGCGCCAGCCACCCCCGACTATGGCTACACCTTC.

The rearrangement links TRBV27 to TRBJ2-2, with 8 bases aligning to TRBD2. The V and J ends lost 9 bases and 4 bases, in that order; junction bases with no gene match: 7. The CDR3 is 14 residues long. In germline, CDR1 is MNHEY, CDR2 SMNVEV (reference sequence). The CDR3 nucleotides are TGTGCCAGTCGTAGCGGGGACTTCACCGGGGAGCTGTTTTTT. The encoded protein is CASRSGDFTGELFF.